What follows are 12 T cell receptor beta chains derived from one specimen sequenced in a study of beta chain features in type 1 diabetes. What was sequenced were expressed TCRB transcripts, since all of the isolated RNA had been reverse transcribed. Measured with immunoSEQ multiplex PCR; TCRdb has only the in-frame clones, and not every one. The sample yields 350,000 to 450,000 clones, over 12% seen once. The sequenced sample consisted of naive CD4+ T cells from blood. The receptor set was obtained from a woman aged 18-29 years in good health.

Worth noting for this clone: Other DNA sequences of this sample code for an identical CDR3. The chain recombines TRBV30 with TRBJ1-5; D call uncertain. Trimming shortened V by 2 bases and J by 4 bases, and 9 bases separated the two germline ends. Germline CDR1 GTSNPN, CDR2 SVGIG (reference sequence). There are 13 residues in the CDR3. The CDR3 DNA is TGTGCCTGGAGTCGGCAGGCGAATCAGCCCCAGCATTTT. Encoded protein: CAWSRQANQPQHF.

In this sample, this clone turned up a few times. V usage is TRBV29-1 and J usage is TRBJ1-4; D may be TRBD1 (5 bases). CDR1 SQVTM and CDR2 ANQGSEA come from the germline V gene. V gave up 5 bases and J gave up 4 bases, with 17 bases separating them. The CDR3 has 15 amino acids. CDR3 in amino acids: CSVRAGPTINEKLFF. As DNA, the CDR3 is TGCAGCGTTCGTGCGGGACCTACAATTAATGAAAAACTGTTTTTT.

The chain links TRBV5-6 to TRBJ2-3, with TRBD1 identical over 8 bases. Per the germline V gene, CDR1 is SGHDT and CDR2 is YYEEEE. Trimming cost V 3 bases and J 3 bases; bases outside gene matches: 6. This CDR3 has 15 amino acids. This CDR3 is CASSSLDRETDTQYF. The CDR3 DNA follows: TGTGCCAGCAGCTCATTGGACAGGGAAACAGATACGCAGTATTTT.

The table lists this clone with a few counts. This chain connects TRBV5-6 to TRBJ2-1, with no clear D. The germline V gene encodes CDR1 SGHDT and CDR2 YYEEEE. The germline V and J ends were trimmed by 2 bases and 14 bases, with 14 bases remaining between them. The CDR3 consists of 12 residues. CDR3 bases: TGTGCCAGCAGCTTTTCCGCGACCCGGGAGTTCTTC. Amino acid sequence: CASSFSATREFF.

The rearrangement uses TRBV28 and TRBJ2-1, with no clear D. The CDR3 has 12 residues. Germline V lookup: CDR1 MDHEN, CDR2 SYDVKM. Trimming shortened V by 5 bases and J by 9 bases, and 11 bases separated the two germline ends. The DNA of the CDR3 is TGTGCCAGCAGTCCCTATGATCCTGAGCAGTTCTTC. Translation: CASSPYDPEQFF.

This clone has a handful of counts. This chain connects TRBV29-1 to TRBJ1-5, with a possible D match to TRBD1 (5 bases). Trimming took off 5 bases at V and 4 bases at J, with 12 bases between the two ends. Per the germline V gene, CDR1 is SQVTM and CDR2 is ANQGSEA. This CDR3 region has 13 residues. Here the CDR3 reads CSVSGGGNQPQHF. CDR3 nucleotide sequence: TGCAGCGTTTCCGGGGGGGGAAATCAGCCCCAGCATTTT.

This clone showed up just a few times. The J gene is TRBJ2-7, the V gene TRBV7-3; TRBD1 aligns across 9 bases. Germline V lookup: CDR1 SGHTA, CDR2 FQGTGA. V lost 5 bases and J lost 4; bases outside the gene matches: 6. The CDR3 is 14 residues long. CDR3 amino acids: CASSLGQGQYEQYF. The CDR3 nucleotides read TGTGCCAGCAGCCTAGGACAGGGGCAATACGAGCAGTACTTC.

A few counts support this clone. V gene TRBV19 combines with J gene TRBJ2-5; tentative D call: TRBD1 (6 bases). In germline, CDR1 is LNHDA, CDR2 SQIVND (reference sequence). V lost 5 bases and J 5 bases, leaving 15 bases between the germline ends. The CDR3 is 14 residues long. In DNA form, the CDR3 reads TGTGCCAGTAGTGGGGGCGCTCGGAGGGAGACCCAGTACTTC. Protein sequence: CASSGGARRETQYF.

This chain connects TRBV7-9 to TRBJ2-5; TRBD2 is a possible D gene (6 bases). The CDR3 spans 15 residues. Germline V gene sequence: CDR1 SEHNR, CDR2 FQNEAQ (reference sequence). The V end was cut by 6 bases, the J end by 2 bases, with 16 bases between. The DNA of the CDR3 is TGTGCCAGCAGTCCTCCTGGACTACGTCAAGAGACCCAGTACTTC. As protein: CASSPPGLRQETQYF.

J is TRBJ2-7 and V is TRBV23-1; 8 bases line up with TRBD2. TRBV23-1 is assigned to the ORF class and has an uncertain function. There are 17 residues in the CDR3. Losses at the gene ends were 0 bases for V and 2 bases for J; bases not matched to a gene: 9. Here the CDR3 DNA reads TGCGCCAGCAGTCAATCAGAGAGCGGGAGCACTCCCTACGAGCAGTACTTC. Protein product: CASSQSESGSTPYEQYF.

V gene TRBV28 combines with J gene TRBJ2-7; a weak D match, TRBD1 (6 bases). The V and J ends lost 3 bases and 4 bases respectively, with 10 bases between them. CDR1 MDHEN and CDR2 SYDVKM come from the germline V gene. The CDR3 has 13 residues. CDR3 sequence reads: CASSFTDRYEQYF. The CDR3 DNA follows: TGTGCCAGCAGTTTCACGGACAGATACGAGCAGTACTTC.

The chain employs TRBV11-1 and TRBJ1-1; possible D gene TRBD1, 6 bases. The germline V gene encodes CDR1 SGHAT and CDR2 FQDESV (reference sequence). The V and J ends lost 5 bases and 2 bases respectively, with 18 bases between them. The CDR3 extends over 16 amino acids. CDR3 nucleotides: TGTGCCAGCAGCCCTCGTGGGGGGGCGGTTAACACTGAAGCTTTCTTT. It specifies CASSPRGGAVNTEAFF.